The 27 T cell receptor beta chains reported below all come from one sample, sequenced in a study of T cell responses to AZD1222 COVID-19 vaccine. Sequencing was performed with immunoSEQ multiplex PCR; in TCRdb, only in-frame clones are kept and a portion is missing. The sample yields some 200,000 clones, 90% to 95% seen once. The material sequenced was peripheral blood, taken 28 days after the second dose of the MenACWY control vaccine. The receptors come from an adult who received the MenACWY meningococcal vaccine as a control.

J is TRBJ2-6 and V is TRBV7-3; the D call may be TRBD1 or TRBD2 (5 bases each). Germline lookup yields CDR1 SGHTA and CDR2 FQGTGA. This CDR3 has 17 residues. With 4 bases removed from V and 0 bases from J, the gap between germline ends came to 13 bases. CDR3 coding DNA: TGTGCCAGCAGCTCCTATGGGACGCTCTCTGGGGCCAACGTCCTGACTTTC. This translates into CASSSYGTLSGANVLTF.

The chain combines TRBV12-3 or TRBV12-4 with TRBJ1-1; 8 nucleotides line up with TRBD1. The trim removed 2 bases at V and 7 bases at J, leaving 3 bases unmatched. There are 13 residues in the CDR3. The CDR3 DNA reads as TGTGCCAGCAGTTTAACGACAGGGGATGAAGCTTTCTTT. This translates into CASSLTTGDEAFF.

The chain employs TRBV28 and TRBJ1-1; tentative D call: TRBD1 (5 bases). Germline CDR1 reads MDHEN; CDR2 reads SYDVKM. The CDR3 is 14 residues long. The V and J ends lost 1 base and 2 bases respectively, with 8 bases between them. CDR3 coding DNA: TGTGCCAGCAGTTTATTGGGGACTAACACTGAAGCTTTCTTT. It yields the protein CASSLLGTNTEAFF.

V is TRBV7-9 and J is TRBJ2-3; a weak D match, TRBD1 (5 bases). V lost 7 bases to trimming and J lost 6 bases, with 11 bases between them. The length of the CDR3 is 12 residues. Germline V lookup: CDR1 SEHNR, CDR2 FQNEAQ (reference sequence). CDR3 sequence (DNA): TGTGCCAGCACAGGGATGGCCGATACGCAGTATTTT. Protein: CASTGMADTQYF. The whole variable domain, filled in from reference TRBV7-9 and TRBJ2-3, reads DTGVSQNPRHKITKRGQNVTFRCDPISEHNRLYWYRQTLGQGPEFLTYFQNEAQLEKSRLLSDRFSAERPKGSFSTLEIQRTEQGDSAMYLCASTGMADTQYFGPGTRLTVL.

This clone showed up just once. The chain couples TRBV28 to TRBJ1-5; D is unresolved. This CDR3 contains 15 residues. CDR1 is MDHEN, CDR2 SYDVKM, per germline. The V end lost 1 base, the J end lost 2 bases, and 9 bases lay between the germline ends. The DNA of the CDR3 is TGTGCCAGCAGTTTATTGGGCGGACGCAATCAGCCCCAGCATTTT. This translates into CASSLLGGRNQPQHF. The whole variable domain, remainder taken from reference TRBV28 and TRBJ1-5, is DVKVTQSSRYLVKRTGEKVFLECVQDMDHENMFWYRQDPGLGLRLIYFSYDVKMKEKGDIPEGYSVSREKKERFSLILESASTNQTSMYLCASSLLGGRNQPQHFGDGTRLSIL.

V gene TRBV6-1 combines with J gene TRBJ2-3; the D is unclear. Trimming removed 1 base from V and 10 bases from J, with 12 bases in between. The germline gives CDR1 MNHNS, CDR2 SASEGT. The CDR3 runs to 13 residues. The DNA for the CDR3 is TGTGCCAGCAGTGAAGGTCACGGCCTAGCGCAGTATTTT. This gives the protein CASSEGHGLAQYF.

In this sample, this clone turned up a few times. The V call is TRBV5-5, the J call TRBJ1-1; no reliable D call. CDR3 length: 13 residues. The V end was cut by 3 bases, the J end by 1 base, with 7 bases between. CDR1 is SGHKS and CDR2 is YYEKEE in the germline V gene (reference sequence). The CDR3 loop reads CASSSAGNTEAFF. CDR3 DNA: TGTGCCAGCAGCTCGGCCGGGAACACTGAAGCTTTCTTT. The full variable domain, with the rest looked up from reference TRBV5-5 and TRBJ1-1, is DAGVTQSPTHLIKTRGQQVTLRCSPISGHKSVSWYQQVLGQGPQFIFQYYEKEERGRGNFPDRFSARQFPNYSSELNVNALLLGDSALYLCASSSAGNTEAFFGQGTRLTVV.

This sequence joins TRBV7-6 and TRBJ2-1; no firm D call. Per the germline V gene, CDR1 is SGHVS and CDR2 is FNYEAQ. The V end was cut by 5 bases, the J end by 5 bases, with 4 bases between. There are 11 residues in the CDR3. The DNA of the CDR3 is TGTGCCAGCAGCCGAAACAATGAGCAGTTCTTC. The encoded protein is CASSRNNEQFF.

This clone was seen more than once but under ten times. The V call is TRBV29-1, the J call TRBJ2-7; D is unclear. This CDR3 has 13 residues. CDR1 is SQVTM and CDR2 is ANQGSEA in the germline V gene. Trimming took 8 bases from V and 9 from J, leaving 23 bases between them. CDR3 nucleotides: TGCAGCTGTAACGCTTATGATGGAAGTGGGCAGTACTTC. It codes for CSCNAYDGSGQYF.

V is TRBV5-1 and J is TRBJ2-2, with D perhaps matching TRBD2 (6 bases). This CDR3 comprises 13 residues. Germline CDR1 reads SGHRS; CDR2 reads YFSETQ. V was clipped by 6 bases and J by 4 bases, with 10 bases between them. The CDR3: CASTLAATGELFF. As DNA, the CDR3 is TGCGCCAGCACCTTAGCGGCCACCGGGGAGCTGTTTTTT.

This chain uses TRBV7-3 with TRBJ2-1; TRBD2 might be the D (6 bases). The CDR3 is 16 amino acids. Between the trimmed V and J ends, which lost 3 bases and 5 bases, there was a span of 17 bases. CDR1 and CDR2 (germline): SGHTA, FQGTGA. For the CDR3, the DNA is TGTGCCAGCAGCTTGGACCGGATGGCGGGAAACAATGAGCAGTTCTTC. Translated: CASSLDRMAGNNEQFF. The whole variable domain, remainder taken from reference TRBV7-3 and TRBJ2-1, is GAGVSQTPSNKVTEKGKYVELRCDPISGHTALYWYRQSLGQGPEFLIYFQGTGAADDSGLPNDRFFAVRPEGSVSTLKIQRTERGDSAVYLCASSLDRMAGNNEQFFGPGTRLTVL.

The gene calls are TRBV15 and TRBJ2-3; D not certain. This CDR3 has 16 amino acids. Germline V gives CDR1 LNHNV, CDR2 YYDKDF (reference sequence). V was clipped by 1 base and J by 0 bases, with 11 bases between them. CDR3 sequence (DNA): TGTGCCACCAGCAGAGCTAGATCACTTAGCACAGATACGCAGTATTTT. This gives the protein CATSRARSLSTDTQYF.

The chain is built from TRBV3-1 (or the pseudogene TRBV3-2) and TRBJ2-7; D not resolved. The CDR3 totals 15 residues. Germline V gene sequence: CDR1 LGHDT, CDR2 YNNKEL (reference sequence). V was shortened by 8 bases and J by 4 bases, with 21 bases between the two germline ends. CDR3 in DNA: TGTGCCAGCTCCCGCAGCCCTGGGATGCGATACGAGCAGTACTTC. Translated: CASSRSPGMRYEQYF.

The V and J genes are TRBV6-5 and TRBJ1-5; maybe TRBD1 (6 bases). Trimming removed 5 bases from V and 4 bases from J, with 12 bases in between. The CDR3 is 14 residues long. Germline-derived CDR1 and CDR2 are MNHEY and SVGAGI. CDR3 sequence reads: CASSRGQINQPQHF. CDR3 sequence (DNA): TGTGCCAGCAGTCGCGGACAGATTAATCAGCCCCAGCATTTT.

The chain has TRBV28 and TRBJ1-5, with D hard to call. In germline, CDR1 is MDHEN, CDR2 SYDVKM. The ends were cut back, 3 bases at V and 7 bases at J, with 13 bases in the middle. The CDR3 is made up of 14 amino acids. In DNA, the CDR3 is TGTGCCAGCAGTTTGTACAAGGGAAGCCAGCCCCAGCATTTT. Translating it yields CASSLYKGSQPQHF.

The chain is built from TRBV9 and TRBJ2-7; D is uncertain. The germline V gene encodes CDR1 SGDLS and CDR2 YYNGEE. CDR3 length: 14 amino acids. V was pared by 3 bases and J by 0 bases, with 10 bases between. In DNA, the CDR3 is TGTGCCAGCAGCGGGGGTGGGGACTCCTACGAGCAGTACTTC. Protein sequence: CASSGGGDSYEQYF.

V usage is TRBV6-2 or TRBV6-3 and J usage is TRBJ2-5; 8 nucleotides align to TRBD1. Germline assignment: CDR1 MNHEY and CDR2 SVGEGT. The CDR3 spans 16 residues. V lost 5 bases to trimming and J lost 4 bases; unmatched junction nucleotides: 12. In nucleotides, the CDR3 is TGTGCCAGCAGTACGGACAGGGTGAGGGTGGGAGAGACCCAGTACTTC. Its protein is CASSTDRVRVGETQYF.

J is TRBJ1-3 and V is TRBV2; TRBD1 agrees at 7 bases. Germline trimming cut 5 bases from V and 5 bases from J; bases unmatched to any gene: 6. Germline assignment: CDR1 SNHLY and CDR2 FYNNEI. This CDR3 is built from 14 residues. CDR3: CASSRGQPRNTIYF. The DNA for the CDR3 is TGTGCCAGCAGTAGGGGACAGCCGAGAAACACCATATATTTT.

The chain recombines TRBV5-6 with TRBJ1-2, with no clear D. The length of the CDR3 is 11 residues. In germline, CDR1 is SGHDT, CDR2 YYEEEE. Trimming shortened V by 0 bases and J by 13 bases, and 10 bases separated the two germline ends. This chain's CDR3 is CASSLAQVCTF. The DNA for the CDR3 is TGTGCCAGCAGCTTGGCCCAGGTCTGCACCTTC.

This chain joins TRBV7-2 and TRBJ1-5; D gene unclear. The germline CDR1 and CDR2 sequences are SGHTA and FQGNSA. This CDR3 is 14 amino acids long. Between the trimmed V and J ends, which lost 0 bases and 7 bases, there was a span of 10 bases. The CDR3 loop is CASSLAQRGQPQHF. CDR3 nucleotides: TGTGCCAGCAGCTTAGCGCAAAGAGGGCAGCCCCAGCATTTT.

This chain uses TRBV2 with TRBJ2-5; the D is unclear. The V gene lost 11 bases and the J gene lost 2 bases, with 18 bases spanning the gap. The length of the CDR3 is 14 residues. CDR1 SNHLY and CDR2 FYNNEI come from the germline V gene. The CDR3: CAGQFRTQQETQYF. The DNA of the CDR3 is TGTGCCGGTCAATTCCGGACCCAACAAGAGACCCAGTACTTC. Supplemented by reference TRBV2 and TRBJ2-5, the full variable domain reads EPEVTQTPSHQVTQMGQEVILRCVPISNHLYFYWYRQILGQKVEFLVSFYNNEISEKSEIFDDQFSVERPDGSNFTLKIRSTKLEDSAMYFCAGQFRTQQETQYFGPGTRLLVL.

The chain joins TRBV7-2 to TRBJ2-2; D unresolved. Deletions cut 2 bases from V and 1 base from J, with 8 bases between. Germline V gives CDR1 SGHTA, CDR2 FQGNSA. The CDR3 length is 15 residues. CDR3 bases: TGTGCCAGCAGCTTATCGGGCCAGAACACCGGGGAGCTGTTTTTT. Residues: CASSLSGQNTGELFF. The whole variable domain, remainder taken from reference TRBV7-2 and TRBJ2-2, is GAGVSQSPSNKVTEKGKDVELRCDPISGHTALYWYRQSLGQGLEFLIYFQGNSAPDKSGLPSDRFSAERTGGSVSTLTIQRTQQEDSAVYLCASSLSGQNTGELFFGEGSRLTVL.

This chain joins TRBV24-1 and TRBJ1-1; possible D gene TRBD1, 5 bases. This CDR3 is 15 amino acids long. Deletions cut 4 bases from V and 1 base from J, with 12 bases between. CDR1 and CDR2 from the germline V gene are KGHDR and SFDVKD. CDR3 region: CATSEERGQNTEAFF. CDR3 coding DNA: TGTGCCACCAGTGAAGAACGCGGACAGAACACTGAAGCTTTCTTT.

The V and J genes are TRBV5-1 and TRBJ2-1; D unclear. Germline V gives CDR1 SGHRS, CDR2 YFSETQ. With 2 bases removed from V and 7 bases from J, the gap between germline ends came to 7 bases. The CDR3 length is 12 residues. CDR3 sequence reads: CASSFGNNEQFF. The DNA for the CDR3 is TGCGCCAGCAGCTTTGGTAATAATGAGCAGTTCTTC.

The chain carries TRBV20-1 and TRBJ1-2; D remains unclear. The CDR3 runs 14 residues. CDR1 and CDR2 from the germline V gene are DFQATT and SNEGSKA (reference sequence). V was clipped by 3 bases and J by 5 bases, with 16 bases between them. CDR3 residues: CSASRSQTGYGYTF. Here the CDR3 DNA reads TGCAGTGCTAGTAGGAGTCAAACGGGGTATGGCTACACCTTC.

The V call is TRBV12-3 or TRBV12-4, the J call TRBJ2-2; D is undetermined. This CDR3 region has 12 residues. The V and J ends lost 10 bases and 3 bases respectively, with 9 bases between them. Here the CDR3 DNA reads TGTGCCACCAAGGTGGACACCGGGGAGCTGTTTTTT. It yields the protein CATKVDTGELFF.

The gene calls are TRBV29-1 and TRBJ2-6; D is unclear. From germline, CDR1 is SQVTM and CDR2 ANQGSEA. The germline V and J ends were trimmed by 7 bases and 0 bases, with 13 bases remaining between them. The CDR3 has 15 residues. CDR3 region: CSAEAVFSGANVLTF. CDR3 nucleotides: TGCAGCGCCGAGGCGGTTTTCTCTGGGGCCAACGTCCTGACTTTC.